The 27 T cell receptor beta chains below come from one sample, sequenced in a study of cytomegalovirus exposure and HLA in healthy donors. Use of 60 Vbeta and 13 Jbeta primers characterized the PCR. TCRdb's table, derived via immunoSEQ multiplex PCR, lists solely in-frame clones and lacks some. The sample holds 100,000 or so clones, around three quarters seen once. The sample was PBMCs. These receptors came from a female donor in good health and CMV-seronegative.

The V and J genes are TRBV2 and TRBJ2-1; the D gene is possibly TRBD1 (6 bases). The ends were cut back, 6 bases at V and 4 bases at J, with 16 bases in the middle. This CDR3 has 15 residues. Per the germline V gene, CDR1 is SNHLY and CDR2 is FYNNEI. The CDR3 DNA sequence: TGTGCCAGCAGCGCCCCAGGGGCCCCTTACAATGAGCAGTTCTTC. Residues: CASSAPGAPYNEQFF.

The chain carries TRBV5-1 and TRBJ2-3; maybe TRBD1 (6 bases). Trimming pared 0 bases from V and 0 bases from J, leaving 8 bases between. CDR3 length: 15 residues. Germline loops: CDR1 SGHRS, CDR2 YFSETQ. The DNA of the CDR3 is TGCGCCAGCAGCTTGGCAGGGGCCAGCACAGATACGCAGTATTTT. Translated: CASSLAGASTDTQYF.

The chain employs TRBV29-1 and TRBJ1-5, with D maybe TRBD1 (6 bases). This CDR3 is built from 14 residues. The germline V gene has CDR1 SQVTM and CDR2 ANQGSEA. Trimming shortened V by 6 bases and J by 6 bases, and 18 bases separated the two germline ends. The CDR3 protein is CSVTTGIGGQPQHF. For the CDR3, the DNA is TGCAGCGTCACTACAGGGATAGGTGGTCAGCCCCAGCATTTT.

The CDR3 sequence is CASSIDRGQGGYTF. In DNA, the CDR3 is TGTGCCAGTAGTATCGACAGGGGGCAAGGGGGCTACACCTTC. The J gene is TRBJ1-2, the V gene TRBV19, with 10 bases that match TRBD1. V gave up 3 bases and J gave up 8 bases; unmatched junction bases: 6. This CDR3 region has 14 residues. Looked up from germline, CDR1 is LNHDA and CDR2 is SQIVND (reference sequence).

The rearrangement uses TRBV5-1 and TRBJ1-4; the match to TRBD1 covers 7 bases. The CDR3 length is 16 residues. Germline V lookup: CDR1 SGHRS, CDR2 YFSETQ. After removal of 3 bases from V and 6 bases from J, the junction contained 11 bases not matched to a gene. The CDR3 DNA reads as TGCGCCAGCAGCTCGTCCCGACAGGGAAGTGATGAAAAACTGTTTTTT. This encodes CASSSSRQGSDEKLFF.

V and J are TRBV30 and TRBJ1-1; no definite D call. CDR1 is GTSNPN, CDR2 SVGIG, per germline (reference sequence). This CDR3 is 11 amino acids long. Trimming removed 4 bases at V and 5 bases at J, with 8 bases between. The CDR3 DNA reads TGTGCCTGGACCCACTCGACTGAAGCTTTCTTT. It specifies CAWTHSTEAFF.

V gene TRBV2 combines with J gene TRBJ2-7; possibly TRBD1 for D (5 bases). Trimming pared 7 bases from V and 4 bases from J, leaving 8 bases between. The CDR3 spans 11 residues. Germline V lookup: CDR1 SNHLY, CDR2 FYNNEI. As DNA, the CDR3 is TGTGCCAGCATCCAGGGTTACGAGCAGTACTTC. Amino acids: CASIQGYEQYF.

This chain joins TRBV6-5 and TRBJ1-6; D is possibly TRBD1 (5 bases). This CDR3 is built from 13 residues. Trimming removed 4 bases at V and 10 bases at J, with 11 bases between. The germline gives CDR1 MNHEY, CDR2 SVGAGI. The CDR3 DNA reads TGTGCCAGCAGTTCCCAGACAGTATCACCCCTCCACTTT. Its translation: CASSSQTVSPLHF.

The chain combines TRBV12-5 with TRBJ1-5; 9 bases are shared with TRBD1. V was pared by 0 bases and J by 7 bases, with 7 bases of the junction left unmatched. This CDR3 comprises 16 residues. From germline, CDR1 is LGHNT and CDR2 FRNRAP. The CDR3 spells CASGLVEGQGGQPQHF. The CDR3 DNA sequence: TGTGCTAGTGGTTTGGTAGAGGGACAGGGTGGCCAGCCCCAGCATTTT.

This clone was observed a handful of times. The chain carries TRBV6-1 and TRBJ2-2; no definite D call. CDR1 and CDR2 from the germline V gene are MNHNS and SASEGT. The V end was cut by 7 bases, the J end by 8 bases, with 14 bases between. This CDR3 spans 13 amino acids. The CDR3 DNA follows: TGTGCCAGCACTACCGGTCCGTCGGGGGAGCTGTTTTTT. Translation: CASTTGPSGELFF.

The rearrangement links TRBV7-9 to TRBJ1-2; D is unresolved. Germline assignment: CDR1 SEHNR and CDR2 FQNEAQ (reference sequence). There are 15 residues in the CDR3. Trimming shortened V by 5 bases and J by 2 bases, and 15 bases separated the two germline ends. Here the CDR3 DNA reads TGTGCCAGCAGCCTAAGCTCGACGGGGAACTATGGCTACACCTTC. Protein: CASSLSSTGNYGYTF.

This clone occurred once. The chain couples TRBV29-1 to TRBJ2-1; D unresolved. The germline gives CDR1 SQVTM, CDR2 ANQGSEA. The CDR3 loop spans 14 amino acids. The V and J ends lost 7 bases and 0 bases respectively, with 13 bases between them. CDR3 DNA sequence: TGCAGCGCTCGTAGCCAGCTCTCCTACAATGAGCAGTTCTTC. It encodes CSARSQLSYNEQFF.

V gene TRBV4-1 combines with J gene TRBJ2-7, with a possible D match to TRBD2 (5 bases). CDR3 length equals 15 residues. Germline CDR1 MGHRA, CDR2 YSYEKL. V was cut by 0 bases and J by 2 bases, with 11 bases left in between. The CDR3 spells CASSQDFGGPYEQYF. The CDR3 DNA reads TGCGCCAGCAGCCAAGATTTTGGCGGGCCCTACGAGCAGTACTTC.

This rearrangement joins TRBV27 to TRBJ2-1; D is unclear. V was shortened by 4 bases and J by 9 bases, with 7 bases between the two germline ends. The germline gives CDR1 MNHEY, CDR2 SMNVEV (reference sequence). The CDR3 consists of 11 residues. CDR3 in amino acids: CASSSNVEQFF. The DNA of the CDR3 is TGTGCCAGCAGTTCCAATGTTGAGCAGTTCTTC.

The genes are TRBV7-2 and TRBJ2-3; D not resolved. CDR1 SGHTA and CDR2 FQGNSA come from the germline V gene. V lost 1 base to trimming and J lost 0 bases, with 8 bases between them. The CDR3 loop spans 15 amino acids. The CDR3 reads CASSLVPDSTDTQYF. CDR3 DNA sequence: TGTGCCAGCAGCTTAGTTCCAGATAGCACAGATACGCAGTATTTT.

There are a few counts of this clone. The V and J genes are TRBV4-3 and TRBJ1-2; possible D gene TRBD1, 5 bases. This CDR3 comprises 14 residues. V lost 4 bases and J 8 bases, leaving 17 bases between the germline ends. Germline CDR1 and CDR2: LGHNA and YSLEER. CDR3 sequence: CASSPGRANGGYTF. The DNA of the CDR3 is TGCGCCAGCAGCCCCGGCAGGGCCAATGGGGGCTACACCTTC.

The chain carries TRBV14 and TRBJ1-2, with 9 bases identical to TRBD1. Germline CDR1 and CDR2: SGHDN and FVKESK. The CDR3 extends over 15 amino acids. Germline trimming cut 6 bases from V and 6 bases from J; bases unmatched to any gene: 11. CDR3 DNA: TGTGCCAGCAGTCACGGGACAGGGTCACCCCATGGCTACACCTTC. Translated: CASSHGTGSPHGYTF.

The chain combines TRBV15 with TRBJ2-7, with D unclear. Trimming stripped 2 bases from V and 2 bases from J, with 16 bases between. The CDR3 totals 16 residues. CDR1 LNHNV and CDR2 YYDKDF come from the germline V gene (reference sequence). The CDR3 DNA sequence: TGTGCCACCAGCAGAACCTCGGGTGGTACACCCTACGAGCAGTACTTC. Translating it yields CATSRTSGGTPYEQYF.

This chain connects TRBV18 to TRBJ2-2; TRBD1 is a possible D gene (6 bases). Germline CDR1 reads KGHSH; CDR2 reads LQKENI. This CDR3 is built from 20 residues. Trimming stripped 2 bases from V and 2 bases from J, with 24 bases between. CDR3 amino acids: CASSPLGAVVIGANTGELFF. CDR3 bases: TGTGCCAGCTCACCATTGGGGGCTGTAGTAATCGGGGCCAACACCGGGGAGCTGTTTTTT.

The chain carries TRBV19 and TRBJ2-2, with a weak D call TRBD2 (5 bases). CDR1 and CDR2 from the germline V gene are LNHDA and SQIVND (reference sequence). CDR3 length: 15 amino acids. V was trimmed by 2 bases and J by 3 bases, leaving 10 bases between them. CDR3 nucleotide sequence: TGTGCCAGTAGTATAAGGAGGTACGACACCGGGGAGCTGTTTTTT. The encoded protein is CASSIRRYDTGELFF.

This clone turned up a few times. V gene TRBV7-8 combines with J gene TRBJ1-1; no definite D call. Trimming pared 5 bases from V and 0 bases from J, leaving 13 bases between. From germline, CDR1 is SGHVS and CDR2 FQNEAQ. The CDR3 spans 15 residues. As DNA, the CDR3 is TGTGCCAGCAGCCAAGAGAGTACAGTGAACACTGAAGCTTTCTTT. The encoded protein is CASSQESTVNTEAFF.

CDR3 DNA sequence: TGTGCCAGCAGTGAAGAAAATGGACTAGCAGGGTACGAGCAGTACTTC. This translates into CASSEENGLAGYEQYF. The chain carries TRBV2 and TRBJ2-7; 8 positions agree with TRBD2. With V trimmed by 1 base and J by 4 bases, 9 bases remained unmatched. Germline CDR1 and CDR2: SNHLY and FYNNEI. CDR3 length: 16 residues.

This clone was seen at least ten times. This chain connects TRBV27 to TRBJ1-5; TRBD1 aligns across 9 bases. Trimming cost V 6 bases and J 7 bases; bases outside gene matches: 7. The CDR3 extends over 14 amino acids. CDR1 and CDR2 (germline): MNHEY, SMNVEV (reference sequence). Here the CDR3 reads CASRRTGGWQPQHF. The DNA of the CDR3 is TGTGCCAGCAGGCGCACAGGGGGCTGGCAGCCCCAGCATTTT.

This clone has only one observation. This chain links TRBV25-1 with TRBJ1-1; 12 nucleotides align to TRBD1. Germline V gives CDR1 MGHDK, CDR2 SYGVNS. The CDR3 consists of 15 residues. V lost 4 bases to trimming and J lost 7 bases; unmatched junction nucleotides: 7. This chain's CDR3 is CASSGPGQGAFEAFF. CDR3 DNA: TGTGCCAGCAGTGGCCCGGGACAGGGGGCATTTGAAGCTTTCTTT. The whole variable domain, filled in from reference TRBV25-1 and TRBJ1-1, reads EADIYQTPRYLVIGTGKKITLECSQTMGHDKMYWYQQDPGMELHLIHYSYGVNSTEKGDLSSESTVSRIRTEHFPLTLESARPSHTSQYLCASSGPGQGAFEAFFGQGTRLTVV.

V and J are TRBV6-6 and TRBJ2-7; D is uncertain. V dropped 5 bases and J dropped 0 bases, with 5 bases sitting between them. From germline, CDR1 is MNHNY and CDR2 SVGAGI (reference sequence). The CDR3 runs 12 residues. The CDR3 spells CASSLSSYEQYF. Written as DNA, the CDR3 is TGTGCCAGCAGTCTTAGCTCCTACGAGCAGTACTTC.

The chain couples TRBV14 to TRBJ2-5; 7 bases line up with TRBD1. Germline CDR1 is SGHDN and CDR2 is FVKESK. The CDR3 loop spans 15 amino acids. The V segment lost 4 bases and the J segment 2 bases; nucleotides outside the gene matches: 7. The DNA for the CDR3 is TGTGCCAGCAGCCCCCGGACAGGCCTACAAGAGACCCAGTACTTC. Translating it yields CASSPRTGLQETQYF.

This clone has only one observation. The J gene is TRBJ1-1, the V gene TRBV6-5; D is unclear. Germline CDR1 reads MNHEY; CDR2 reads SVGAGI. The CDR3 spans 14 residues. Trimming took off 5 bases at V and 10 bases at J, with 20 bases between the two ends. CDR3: CASSLGEDGRGAFF. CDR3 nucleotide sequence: TGTGCCAGCAGTCTGGGCGAAGACGGACGGGGAGCTTTCTTT.